Sequencing of this T cell receptor (beta chain) was carried out in a study of graft-versus-host responses after intestinal transplantation. For the study at large: Every one of the recipients received anti-thymocyte globulin induction and afterwards took tacrolimus and steroids for about 3 years.

The germline CDR1 and CDR2 sequences are SNHLY and FYNNEI. V was clipped by 4 bases and J by 4 bases; unmatched bases: 7. This CDR3 comprises 15 residues. Notes on this clone: Its specificity is unknown.

Using immunoSEQ multiplex PCR, the repertoire was profiled, and TCRdb retains in-frame clones only, with some absent. The table shows 90,000 to 150,000 clones, with approximately 92% occurring only once. The study's findings and limits: The marrow of recipients harbored GvH clones, and ileum or blood showed some of them first. Early after transplant, HvG declines were associated with peak levels of circulating GvH clones.

V usage is TRBV2 and J usage is TRBJ1-5; 7 bases are a match to TRBD1. The sequences come from unstimulated CD4+ T cells sorted from spleen or lymph node cells, collected before intestinal transplant. This sequence originates from a human donor who received an intestinal transplant. The CDR3 DNA is TGTGCCAGCAGTGTGCTTCCGGGACAGAATCAGCCCCAGCATTTT. It yields the protein CASSVLPGQNQPQHF.